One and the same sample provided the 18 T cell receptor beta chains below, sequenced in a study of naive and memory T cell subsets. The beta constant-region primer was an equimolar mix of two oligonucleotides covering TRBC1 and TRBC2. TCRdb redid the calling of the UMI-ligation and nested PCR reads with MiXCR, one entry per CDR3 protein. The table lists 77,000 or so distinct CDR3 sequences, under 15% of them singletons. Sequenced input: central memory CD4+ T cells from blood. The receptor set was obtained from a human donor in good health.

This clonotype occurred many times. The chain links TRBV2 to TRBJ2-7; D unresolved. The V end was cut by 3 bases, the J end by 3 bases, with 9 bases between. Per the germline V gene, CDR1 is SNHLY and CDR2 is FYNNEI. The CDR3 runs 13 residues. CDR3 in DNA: TGTGCCAGCAGTGAGGTCCTGAACTACGAGCAGTACTTC. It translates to CASSEVLNYEQYF.

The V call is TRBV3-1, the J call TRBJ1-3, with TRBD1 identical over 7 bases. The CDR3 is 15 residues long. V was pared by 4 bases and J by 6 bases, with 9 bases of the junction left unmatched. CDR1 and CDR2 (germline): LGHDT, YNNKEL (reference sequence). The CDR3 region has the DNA TGTGCCAGCAGCCCCCCGTCGACAGGGCTAAACACCATATATTTT. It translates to CASSPPSTGLNTIYF. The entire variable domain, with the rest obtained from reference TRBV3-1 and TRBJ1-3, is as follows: DTAVSQTPKYLVTQMGNDKSIKCEQNLGHDTMYWYKQDSKKFLKIMFSYNNKELIINETVPNRFSPKSPDKAHLNLHINSLELGDSAVYFCASSPPSTGLNTIYFGEGSWLTVV.

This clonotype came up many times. As DNA, the CDR3 is TGTGCCAGCAGCTTACAACAGGGGGCCGCAGATACGCAGTATTTT. Translated: CASSLQQGAADTQYF. The chain has TRBV7-6 and TRBJ2-3; TRBD1 matches 9 bases. V shed 2 bases, J shed 4 bases, and the junction held 4 bases outside the gene matches. CDR3 length equals 15 residues. Germline V gene sequence: CDR1 SGHVS, CDR2 FNYEAQ.

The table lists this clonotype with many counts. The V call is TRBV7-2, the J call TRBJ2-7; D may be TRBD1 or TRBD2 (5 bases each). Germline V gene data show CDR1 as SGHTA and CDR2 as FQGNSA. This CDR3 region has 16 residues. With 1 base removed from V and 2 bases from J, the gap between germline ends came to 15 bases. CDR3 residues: CASSLVWDRGPYEQYF. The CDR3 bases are TGTGCCAGCAGCTTAGTTTGGGATCGGGGCCCCTACGAGCAGTACTTC.

The CDR3 nucleotides read TGCGCCAGCAGCTGGACTAGCGGGGCCTGGGATGAGCAGTTCTTC. Translating it yields CASSWTSGAWDEQFF. This chain joins TRBV5-1 and TRBJ2-1; TRBD2 matches 12 bases. Unmatched junction bases numbered 6, after V lost 3 bases and J lost 8 bases. In germline, CDR1 is SGHRS, CDR2 YFSETQ. The CDR3 loop spans 15 amino acids.

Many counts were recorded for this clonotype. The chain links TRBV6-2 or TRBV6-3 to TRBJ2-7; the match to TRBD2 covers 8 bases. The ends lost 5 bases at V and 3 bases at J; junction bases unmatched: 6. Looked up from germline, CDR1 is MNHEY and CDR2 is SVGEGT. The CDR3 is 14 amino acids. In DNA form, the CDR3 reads TGTGCCAGCAGTACTAGCGGCCTTATCTACGAGCAGTACTTC. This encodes CASSTSGLIYEQYF.

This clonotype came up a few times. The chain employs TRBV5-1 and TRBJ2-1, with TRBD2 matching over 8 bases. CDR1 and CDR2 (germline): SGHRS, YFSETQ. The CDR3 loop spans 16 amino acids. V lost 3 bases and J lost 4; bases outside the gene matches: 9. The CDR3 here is CASSSLSGDQYNEQFF. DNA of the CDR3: TGCGCCAGCAGCTCCCTTAGCGGGGACCAATACAATGAGCAGTTCTTC.

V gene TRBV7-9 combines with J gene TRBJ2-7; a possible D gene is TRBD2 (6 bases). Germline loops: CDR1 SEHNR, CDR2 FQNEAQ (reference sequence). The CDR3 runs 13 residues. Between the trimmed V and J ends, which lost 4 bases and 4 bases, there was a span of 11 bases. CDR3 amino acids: CASSSPGAYEQYF. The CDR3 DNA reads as TGTGCCAGCAGCTCCCCGGGAGCGTACGAGCAGTACTTC.

CDR3 sequence reads: CSVETGTNKNIQYF. CDR3 sequence (DNA): TGCAGCGTTGAGACCGGGACTAATAAAAACATTCAGTACTTC. The chain recombines TRBV29-1 with TRBJ2-4, with 7 bases aligning to TRBD2. This CDR3 comprises 14 residues. From germline, CDR1 is SQVTM and CDR2 ANQGSEA. V shed 3 bases and J 4 bases; nucleotides not matched to a gene: 6. Variable domain in full (rest from reference TRBV29-1 and TRBJ2-4): SAVISQKPSRDICQRGTSLTIQCQVDSQVTMMFWYRQQPGQSLTLIATANQGSEATYESGFVIDKFPISRPNLTFSTLTVSNMSPEDSSIYLCSVETGTNKNIQYFGAGTRLSVL.

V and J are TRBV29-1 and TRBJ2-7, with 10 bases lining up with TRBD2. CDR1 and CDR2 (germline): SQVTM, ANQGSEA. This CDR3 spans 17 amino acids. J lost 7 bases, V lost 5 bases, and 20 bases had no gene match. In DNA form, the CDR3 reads TGCAGCGTTACGCTACAAACCCCGGGACTAGCGTTTAAAGAGCAGTACTTC. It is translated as CSVTLQTPGLAFKEQYF.

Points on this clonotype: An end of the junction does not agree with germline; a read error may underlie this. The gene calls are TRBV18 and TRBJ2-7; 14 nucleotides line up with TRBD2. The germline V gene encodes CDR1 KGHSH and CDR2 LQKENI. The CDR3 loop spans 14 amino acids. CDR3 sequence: CASSYAGTSGRPDF. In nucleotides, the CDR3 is TGTGCCAGCTCGTACGCCGGGACTAGCGGGAGACCCGACTTC.

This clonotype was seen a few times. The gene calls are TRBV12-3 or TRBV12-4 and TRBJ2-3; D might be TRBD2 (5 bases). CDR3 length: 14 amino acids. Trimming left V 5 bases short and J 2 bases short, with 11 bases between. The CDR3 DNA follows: TGTGCCAGCAGTCTTAACCGGGACACAGATACGCAGTATTTT. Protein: CASSLNRDTDTQYF.

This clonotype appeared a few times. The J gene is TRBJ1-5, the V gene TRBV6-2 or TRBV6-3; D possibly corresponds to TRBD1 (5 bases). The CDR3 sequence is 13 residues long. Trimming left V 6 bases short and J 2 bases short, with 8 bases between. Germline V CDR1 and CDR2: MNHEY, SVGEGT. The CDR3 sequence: CASRVQGNQPQHF. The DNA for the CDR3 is TGTGCCAGCAGGGTACAGGGCAATCAGCCCCAGCATTTT.

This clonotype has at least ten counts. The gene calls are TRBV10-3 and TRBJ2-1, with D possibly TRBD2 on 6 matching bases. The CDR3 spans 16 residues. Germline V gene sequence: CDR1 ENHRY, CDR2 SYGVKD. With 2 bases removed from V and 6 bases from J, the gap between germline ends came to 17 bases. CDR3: CAISEQVASVSNEQFF. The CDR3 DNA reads TGTGCCATCAGTGAGCAGGTAGCTAGCGTAAGCAATGAGCAGTTCTTC.

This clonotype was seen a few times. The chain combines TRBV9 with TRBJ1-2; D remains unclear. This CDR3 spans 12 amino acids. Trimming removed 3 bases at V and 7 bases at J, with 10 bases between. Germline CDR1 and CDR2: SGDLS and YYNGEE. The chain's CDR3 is CASSGGRGGYTF. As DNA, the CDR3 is TGTGCCAGCAGCGGCGGGCGCGGTGGCTACACCTTC.

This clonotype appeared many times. In nucleotides, the CDR3 is TGTGCCAGCAGCTTAGCGCAGGGACAGCCCCAGCATTTT. Encoded protein: CASSLAQGQPQHF. The V and J genes are TRBV7-2 and TRBJ1-5; the D gene is possibly TRBD1 (5 bases). Germline-derived CDR1 and CDR2 are SGHTA and FQGNSA. V lost 0 bases, J lost 7 bases, and 7 bases lay in between. The CDR3 is 13 residues long.

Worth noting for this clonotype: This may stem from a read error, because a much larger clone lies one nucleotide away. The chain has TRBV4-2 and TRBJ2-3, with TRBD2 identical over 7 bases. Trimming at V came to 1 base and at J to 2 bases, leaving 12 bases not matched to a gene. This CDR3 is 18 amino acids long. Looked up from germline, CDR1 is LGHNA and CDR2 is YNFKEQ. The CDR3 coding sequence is TGTGCCAGCAGCCAAGGAAGGCTAGCGGAGGGAATCACAGATACGCAGTATTTT. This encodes CASSQGRLAEGITDTQYF.

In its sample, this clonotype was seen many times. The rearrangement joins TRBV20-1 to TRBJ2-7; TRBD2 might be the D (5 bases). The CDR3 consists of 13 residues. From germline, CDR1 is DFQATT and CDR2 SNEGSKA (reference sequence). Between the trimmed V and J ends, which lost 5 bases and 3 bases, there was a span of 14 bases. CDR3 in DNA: TGCAGTGCTCCGCGACTACCTCTCTACGAGCAGTACTTC. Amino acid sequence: CSAPRLPLYEQYF.